Reported below is one T cell receptor (beta chain). Its target is not known. This CDR3 is built from 15 residues. Trimming took off 2 bases at V and 0 bases at J, with 10 bases between the two ends. CDR1 and CDR2 (germline): MNHEY, SVGAGI. This record comes from a study of T cell repertoires in cytomegalovirus infection. Overall study context: CMV epitopes that were recently identified and HLA-C-restricted were used alongside well-studied HLA-B-restricted ones. Carrying CMV and the relevant HLA type showed in public TCR beta signatures.

General study results and limits: There were carriers of CMV plus the relevant HLA, and cumulative public TCR beta family frequency identified them. It was HLA-C-restricted CMV-specific TCR beta clonotypes that dominated the response ex vivo.

From the reads, TCRdb called clonotypes with MiXCR, one entry per CDR3 protein. Of under 500,000 distinct CDR3 sequences detected, approximately 46% appear once; the ten largest clones hold around 45%. The rearrangement uses TRBV6-5 and TRBJ1-1, with D perhaps TRBD1 (5 bases). This receptor was obtained from a human donor in good health (CMV status not recorded). Some clones in this sample may be carry-over from other donors' samples. The sequencing here drew on cultured PBMCs, taken from culture after CMV antigen stimulation. The CDR3 loop reads CASSYEPGLNTEAFF. As DNA, the CDR3 is TGTGCCAGCAGTTACGAACCGGGACTGAACACTGAAGCTTTCTTT.